The next 3 T cell receptor beta chains were all read from a single sample in a study of T cells of healthy individuals. TCRdb re-called the 5' RACE reads through MiXCR, storing one row per CDR3 protein. The sample carries 45,000 to 60,000 distinct CDR3 sequences, approximately 15% recorded once. Source of these receptors: a human donor in good health.

The genes are TRBV19 and TRBJ2-2; D uncertain. CDR1 and CDR2 from the germline V gene are LNHDA and SQIVND (reference sequence). This CDR3 region has 14 residues. Trimming removed 8 bases at V and 0 bases at J, with 10 bases between. The CDR3 DNA reads as TGTGCCAGTTACCCGACGCCGAACACCGGGGAGCTGTTTTTT. Protein: CASYPTPNTGELFF.

This clonotype has ten or more counts. This chain joins TRBV7-9 and TRBJ2-2; no reliable D call. The CDR3 consists of 13 residues. Germline loops: CDR1 SEHNR, CDR2 FQNEAQ (reference sequence). The germline V and J ends were trimmed by 7 bases and 2 bases, with 8 bases remaining between them. The DNA of the CDR3 is TGTGCCAGCAAGGAAATTAACACCGGGGAGCTGTTTTTT. This encodes CASKEINTGELFF. Complete variable domain (other parts from reference TRBV7-9 and TRBJ2-2): DTGVSQNPRHKITKRGQNVTFRCDPISEHNRLYWYRQTLGQGPEFLTYFQNEAQLEKSRLLSDRFSAERPKGSFSTLEIQRTEQGDSAMYLCASKEINTGELFFGEGSRLTVL.

V gene TRBV20-1 combines with J gene TRBJ2-5, with 7 positions matching TRBD1. The V gene end was trimmed by 1 base and the J gene end by 4 bases; junction bases not matched to a gene: 6. The CDR3 length is 14 residues. Germline lookup yields CDR1 DFQATT and CDR2 SNEGSKA (reference sequence). CDR3 bases: TGCAGTGCTAGAGCTCCAGGGGGATCAGAGACCCAGTACTTC. Its translation is CSARAPGGSETQYF.